This TCR beta chain was recorded in a study of shared clonotypes between healthy human individuals. This CDR3 is 18 amino acids long. Germline trimming cut 1 base from V and 0 bases from J; bases unmatched to any gene: 6. From germline, CDR1 is SEHNR and CDR2 FQNEAQ (reference sequence). On this clone: The antigen is not known.

Points from the study as a whole: Generally, naive subsets came out with larger estimated richness than memory subsets.

It was across several immunoSEQ plates that each subset's genomic DNA was evenly split. Sequenced by immunoSEQ multiplex PCR; TCRdb stores in-frame clones only, minus some. Of a few million clones in the sample, about 94% are singletons; the top ten hold roughly 0.13%. The study enrolled healthy HIV-negative adults without recent acute infections or vaccinations as donors. Investigators divided CD4+ cells into CD45RA+ naive and CD45RA-negative memory subsets. The clonotype was recovered from a man younger than 30 in good health. The chain has TRBV7-9 and TRBJ2-2, with 9 bases aligning to TRBD2. The sequencing input was naive CD4+ T cells sorted from blood. As to subset: CD45RA+ positively selected. The CDR3, as DNA: TGTGCCAGCAGCTTAGTGTCACTAGCGGGCTCGAACACCGGGGAGCTGTTTTTT. Protein product: CASSLVSLAGSNTGELFF.